The subject of this entry is one TCR beta chain. For recovered donors of Cohort 3, there were two negative PCRs, clearance, or symptom resolution. The data were taken from a study of blood T cell repertoires in COVID-19. About the study: T cells, B-cell-depleted T cells, or PBMCs supplied cDNA or gDNA.

The table came from immunoSEQ multiplex PCR; TCRdb's copy has only in-frame clones and leaves some out. The sample yields roughly 150,000 clones, roughly three quarters seen once. CDR3 size: 14 residues. Germline V lookup: CDR1 MNHNS, CDR2 SASEGT. J gave up 7 bases and V 3 bases, and 6 bases lay outside the gene matches. This chain joins TRBV6-1 and TRBJ1-5, with TRBD1 matching 7 bases. This receptor was taken from a woman aged 45-59 years who had recovered from COVID-19. The sample taken for sequencing was PBMCs or T cells enriched from blood (not recorded which). As DNA, the CDR3 is TGTGCCAGCAGTGATTCAGGGGGTGGGCAGCCCCAGCATTTT. It translates to CASSDSGGGQPQHF.